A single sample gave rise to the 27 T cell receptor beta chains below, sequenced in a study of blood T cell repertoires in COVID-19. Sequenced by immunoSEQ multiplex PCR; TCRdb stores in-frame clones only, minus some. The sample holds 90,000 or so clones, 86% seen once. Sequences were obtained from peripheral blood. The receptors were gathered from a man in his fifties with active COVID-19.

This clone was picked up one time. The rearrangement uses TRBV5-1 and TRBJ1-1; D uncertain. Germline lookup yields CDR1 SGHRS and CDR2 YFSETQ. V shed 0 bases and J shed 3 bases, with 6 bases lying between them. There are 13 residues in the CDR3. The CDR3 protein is CASSLGEDTEAFF. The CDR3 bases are TGCGCCAGCAGCTTGGGAGAAGACACTGAAGCTTTCTTT. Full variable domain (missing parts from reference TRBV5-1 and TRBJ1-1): KAGVTQTPRYLIKTRGQQVTLSCSPISGHRSVSWYQQTPGQGLQFLFEYFSETQRNKGNFPGRFSGRQFSNSRSEMNVSTLELGDSALYLCASSLGEDTEAFFGQGTRLTVV.

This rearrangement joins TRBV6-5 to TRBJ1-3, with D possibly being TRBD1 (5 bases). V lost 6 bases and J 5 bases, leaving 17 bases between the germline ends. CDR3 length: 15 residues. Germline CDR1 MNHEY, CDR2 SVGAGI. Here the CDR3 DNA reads TGTGCCAGCAGACTCCAGGGAGGAGTAAGAAACACCATATATTTT. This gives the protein CASRLQGGVRNTIYF.

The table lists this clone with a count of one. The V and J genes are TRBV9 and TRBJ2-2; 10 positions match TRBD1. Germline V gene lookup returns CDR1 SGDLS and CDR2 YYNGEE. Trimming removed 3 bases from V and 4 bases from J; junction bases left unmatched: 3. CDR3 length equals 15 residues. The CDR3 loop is CASSGGTGATGELFF. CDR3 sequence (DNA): TGTGCCAGCAGCGGGGGGACAGGGGCCACCGGGGAGCTGTTTTTT.

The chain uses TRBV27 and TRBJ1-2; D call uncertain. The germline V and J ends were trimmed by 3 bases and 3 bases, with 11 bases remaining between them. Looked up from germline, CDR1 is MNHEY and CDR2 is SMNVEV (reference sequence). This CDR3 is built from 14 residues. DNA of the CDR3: TGTGCCAGCAGTTTCGAACCGGGGTACTATGGCTACACCTTC. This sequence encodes CASSFEPGYYGYTF.

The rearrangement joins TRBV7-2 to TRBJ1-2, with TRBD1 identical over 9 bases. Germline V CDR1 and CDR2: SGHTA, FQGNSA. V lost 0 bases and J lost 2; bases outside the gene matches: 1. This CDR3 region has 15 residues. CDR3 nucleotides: TGTGCCAGCAGCTTAGCGGGGACAGGGAACTATGGCTACACCTTC. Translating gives CASSLAGTGNYGYTF.

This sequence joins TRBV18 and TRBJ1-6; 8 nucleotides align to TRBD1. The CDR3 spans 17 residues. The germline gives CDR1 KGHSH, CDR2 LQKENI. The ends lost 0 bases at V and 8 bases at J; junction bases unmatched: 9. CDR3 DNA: TGTGCCAGCTCACCACCCCTCGGACAGGGAGAGGATTCACCCCTCCACTTT. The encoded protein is CASSPPLGQGEDSPLHF.

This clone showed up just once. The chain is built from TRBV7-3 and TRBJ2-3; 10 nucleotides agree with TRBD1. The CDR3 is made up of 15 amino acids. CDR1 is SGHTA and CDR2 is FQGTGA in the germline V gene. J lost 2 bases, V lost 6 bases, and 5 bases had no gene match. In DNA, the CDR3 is TGTGCCAGCAGACGGACAGGGGGTACCACAGATACGCAGTATTTT. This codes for CASRRTGGTTDTQYF.

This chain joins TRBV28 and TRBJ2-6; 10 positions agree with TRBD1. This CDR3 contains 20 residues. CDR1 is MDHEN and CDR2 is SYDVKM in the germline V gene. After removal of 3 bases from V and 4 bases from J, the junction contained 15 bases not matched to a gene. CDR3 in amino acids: CASSFPRQGAQEPGANVLTF. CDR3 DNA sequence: TGTGCCAGCAGTTTCCCCCGACAGGGGGCGCAGGAGCCCGGGGCCAACGTCCTGACTTTC.

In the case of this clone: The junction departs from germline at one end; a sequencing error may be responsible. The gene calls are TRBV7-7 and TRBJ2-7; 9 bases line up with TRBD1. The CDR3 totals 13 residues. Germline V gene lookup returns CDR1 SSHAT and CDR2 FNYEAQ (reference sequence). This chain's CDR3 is CASSLDRGDEQYF. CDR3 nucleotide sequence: TGTGCTAGCAGCTTGGACAGGGGCGACGAGCAGTACTTC.

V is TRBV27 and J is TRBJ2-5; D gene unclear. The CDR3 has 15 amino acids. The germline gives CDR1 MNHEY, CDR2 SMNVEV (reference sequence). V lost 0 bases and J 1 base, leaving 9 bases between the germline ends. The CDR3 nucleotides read TGTGCCAGCAGTTTATCCCATCCATTCCAAGAGACCCAGTACTTC. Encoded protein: CASSLSHPFQETQYF.

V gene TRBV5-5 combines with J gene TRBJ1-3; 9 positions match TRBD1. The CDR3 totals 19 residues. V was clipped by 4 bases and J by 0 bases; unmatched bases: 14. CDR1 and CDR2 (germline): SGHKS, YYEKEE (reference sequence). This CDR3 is CASSAGTGLNILSGNTIYF. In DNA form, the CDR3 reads TGTGCCAGCAGCGCCGGGACAGGGCTAAATATTCTCTCTGGAAACACCATATATTTT.

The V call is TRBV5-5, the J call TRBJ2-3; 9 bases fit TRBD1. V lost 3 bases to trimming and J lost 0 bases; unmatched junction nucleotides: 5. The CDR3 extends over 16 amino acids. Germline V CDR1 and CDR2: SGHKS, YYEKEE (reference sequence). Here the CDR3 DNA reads TGTGCCAGCAGCTCGGGGACAGGGCCGAGCACAGATACGCAGTATTTT. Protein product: CASSSGTGPSTDTQYF.

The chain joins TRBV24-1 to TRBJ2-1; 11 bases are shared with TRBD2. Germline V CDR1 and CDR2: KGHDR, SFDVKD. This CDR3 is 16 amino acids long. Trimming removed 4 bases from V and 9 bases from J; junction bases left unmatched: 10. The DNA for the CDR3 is TGTGCCACCAGTGACCCCGTACTAGCGGGAGAGGTTGAGCAGTTCTTC. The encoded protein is CATSDPVLAGEVEQFF.

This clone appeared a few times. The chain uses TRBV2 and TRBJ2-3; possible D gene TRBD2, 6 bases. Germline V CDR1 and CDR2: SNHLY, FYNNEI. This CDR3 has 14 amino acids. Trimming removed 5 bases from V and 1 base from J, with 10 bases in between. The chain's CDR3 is CASSSGDRTDTQYF. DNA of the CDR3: TGTGCCAGCAGTTCGGGGGACCGCACAGATACGCAGTATTTT.

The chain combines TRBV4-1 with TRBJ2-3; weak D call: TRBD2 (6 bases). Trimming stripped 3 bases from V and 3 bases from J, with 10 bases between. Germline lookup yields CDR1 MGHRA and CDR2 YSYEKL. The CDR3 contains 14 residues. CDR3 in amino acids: CASSQMSGTDTQYF. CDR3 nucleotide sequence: TGCGCCAGCAGCCAGATGAGCGGGACAGATACGCAGTATTTT.

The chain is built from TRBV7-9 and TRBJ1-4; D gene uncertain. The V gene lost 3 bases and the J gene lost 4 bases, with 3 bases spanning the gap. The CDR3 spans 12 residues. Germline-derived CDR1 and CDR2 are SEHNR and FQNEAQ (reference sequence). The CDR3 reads CASSFHNEKLFF. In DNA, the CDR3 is TGTGCCAGCAGCTTTCATAATGAAAAACTGTTTTTT. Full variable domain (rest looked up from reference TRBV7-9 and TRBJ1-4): DTGVSQNPRHKITKRGQNVTFRCDPISEHNRLYWYRQTLGQGPEFLTYFQNEAQLEKSRLLSDRFSAERPKGSFSTLEIQRTEQGDSAMYLCASSFHNEKLFFGSGTQLSVL.

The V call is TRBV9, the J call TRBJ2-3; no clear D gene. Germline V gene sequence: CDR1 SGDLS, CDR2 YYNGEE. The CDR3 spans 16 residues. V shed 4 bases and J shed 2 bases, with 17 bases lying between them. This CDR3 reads CASSPTDTDPTDTQYF. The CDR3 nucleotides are TGTGCCAGCAGCCCAACTGACACCGACCCCACAGATACGCAGTATTTT.

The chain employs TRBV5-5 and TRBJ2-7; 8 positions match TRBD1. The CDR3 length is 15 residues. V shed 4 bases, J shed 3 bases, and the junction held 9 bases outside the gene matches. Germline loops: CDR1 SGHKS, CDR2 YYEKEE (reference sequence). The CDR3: CASSHPLTGDYEQYF. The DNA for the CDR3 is TGTGCCAGCAGCCACCCGCTGACAGGGGACTACGAGCAGTACTTC.

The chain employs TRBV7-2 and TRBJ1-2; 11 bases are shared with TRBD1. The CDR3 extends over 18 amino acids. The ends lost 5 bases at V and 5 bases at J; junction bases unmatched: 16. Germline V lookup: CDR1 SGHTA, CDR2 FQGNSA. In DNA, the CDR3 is TGTGCCAGCAGCCCTAGTGGGCCCGGGACAGGGGGAGATTATGGCTACACCTTC. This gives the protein CASSPSGPGTGGDYGYTF.

The CDR3 is CASSAQGARYYGYTF. The CDR3 region has the DNA TGTGCCAGCAGCGCACAGGGGGCGCGGTACTATGGCTACACCTTC. The chain employs TRBV9 and TRBJ1-2; 9 bases align to TRBD1. Germline-derived CDR1 and CDR2 are SGDLS and YYNGEE. This CDR3 is built from 15 residues. Trimming cost V 3 bases and J 3 bases; bases outside gene matches: 6. Combining the CDR3 with reference TRBV9 and TRBJ1-2 gives the whole variable domain DSGVTQTPKHLITATGQRVTLRCSPRSGDLSVYWYQQSLDQGLQFLIQYYNGEERAKGNILERFSAQQFPDLHSELNLSSLELGDSALYFCASSAQGARYYGYTFGSGTRLTVV.

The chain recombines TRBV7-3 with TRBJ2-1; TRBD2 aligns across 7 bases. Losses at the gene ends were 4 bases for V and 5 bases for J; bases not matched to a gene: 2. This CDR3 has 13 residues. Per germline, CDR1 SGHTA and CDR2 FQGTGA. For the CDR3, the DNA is TGTGCCAGCAGCTCCCGGGGGGACAATGAGCAGTTCTTC. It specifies CASSSRGDNEQFF. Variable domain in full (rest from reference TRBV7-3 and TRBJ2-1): GAGVSQTPSNKVTEKGKYVELRCDPISGHTALYWYRQSLGQGPEFLIYFQGTGAADDSGLPNDRFFAVRPEGSVSTLKIQRTERGDSAVYLCASSSRGDNEQFFGPGTRLTVL.

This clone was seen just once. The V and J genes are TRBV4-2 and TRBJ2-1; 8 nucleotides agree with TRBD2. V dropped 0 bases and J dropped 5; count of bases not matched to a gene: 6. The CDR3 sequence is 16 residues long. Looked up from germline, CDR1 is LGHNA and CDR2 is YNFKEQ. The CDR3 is CASSQDVGGGNNEQFF. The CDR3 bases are TGTGCCAGCAGCCAAGATGTCGGGGGGGGGAACAATGAGCAGTTCTTC.

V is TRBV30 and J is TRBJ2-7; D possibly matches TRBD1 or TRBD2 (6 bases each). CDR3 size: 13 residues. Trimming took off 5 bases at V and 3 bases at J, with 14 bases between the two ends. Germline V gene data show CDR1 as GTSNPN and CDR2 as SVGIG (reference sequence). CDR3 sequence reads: CAWGGRLFYEQYF. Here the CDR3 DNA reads TGTGCCTGGGGGGGGCGGCTATTCTACGAGCAGTACTTC.

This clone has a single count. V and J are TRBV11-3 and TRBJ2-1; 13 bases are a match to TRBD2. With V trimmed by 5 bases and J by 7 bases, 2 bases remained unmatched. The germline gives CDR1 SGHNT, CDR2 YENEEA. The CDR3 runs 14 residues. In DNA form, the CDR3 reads TGTGCCAGCAGCGGGACTAGCGGGGCGAATGAGCAGTTCTTC. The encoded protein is CASSGTSGANEQFF.

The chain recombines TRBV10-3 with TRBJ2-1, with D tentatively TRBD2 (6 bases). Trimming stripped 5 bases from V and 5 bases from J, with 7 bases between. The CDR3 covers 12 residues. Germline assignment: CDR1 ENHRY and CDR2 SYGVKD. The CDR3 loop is CAISLADNEQFF. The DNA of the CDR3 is TGTGCCATCAGTTTAGCGGACAATGAGCAGTTCTTC.

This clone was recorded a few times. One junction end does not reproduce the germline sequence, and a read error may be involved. Here the CDR3 DNA reads TGTGCTAGCAGCTCCGGGGTGGGAATTACCGAGCAGTACTTC. Translating gives CASSSGVGITEQYF. The chain has TRBV7-7 and TRBJ2-7; D is possibly TRBD2 (5 bases). Germline V CDR1 and CDR2: SSHAT, FNYEAQ (reference sequence). The CDR3 consists of 14 residues.

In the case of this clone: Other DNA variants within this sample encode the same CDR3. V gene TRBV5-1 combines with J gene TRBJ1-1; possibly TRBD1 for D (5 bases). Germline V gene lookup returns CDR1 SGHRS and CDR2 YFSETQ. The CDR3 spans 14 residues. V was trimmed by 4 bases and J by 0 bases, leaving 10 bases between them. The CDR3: CASSRDSMNTEAFF. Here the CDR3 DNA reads TGCGCCAGCAGCCGAGACAGTATGAACACTGAAGCTTTCTTT.